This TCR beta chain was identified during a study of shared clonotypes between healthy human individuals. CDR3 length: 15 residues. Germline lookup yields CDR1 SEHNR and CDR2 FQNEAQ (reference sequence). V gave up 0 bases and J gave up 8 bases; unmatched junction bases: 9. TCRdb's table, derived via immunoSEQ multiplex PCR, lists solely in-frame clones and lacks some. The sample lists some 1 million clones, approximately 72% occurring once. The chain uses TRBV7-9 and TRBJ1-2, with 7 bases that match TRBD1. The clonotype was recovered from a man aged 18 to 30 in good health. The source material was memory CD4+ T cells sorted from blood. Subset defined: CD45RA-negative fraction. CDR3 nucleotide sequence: TGTGCCAGCAGCTTAGCGTCCGCAGGGGGAGAGGGCTACACCTTC. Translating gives CASSLASAGGEGYTF.